The clone carrying this TCR beta chain was detected a few times. The data stem from a study of cytomegalovirus exposure and HLA in healthy donors. Healthy people donating bone marrow made up the donors. Germline V CDR1 and CDR2: LNHDA, SQIVND (reference sequence). The CDR3 runs 12 residues. V was shortened by 3 bases and J by 4 bases, with 5 bases between the two germline ends. Primers included in the PCR were 60 Vbeta and 13 Jbeta primers. Data came from immunoSEQ multiplex PCR; TCRdb stores just in-frame clones and leaves some out. The sample holds 150,000 to 200,000 clones, more than 65% seen once. This TCR was sampled from a man in his fifties in good health and CMV-seropositive. The material sequenced was PBMCs. V is TRBV19 and J is TRBJ2-3; possible D gene TRBD2, 5 bases. CDR3 coding DNA: TGTGCCAGTAGTATGAGGGCAGATACGCAGTATTTT. Residues: CASSMRADTQYF.